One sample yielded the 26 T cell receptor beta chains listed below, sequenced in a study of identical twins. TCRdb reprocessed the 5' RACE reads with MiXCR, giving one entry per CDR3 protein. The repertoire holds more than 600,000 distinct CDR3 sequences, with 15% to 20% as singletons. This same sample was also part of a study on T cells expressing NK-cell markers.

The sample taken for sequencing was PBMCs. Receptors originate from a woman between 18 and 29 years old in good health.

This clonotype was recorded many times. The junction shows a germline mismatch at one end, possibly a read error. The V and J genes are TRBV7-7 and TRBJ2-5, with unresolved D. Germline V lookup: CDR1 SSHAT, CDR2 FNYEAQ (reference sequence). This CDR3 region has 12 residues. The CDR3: CASSPIGETQYF. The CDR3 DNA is TGTGCTAGCAGCCCGATAGGGGAGACCCAGTACTTC.

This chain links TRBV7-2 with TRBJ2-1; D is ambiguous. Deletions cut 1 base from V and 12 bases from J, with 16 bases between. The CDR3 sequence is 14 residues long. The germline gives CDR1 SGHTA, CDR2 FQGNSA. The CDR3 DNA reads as TGTGCCAGCAGCTTAGTCTCCCTTGCGTCTGGGCAGTTCTTC. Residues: CASSLVSLASGQFF.

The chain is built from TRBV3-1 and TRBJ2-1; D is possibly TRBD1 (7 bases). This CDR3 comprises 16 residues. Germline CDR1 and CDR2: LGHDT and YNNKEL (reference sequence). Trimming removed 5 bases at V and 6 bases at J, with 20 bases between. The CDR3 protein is CASSFGTRGARNEQFF. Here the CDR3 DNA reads TGTGCCAGCAGCTTCGGGACCAGGGGGGCTCGCAATGAGCAGTTCTTC.

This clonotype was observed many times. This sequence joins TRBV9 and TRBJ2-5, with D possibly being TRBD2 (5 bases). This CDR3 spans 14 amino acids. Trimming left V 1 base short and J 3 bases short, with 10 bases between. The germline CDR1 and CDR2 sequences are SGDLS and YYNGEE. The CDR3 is CASSVTERKETQYF. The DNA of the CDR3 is TGTGCCAGCAGCGTAACCGAGCGGAAAGAGACCCAGTACTTC.

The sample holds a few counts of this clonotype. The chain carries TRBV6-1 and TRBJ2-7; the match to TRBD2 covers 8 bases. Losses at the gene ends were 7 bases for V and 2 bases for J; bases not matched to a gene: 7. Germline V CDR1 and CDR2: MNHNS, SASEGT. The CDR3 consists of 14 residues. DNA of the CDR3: TGTGCCAGCACCCCCCCCGGGGGGGCCTACGAGCAGTACTTC. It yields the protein CASTPPGGAYEQYF.

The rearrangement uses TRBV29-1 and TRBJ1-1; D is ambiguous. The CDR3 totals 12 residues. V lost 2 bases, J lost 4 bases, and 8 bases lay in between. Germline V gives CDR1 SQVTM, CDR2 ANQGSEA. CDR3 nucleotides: TGCAGCGTTGAATGGGGTAGCACTGAAGCTTTCTTT. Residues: CSVEWGSTEAFF.

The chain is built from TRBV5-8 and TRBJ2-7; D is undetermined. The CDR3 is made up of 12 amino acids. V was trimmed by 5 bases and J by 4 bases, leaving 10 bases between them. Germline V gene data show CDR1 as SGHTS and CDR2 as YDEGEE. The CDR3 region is CASSYGEYEQYF. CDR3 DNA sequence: TGTGCCAGCAGTTACGGCGAGTACGAGCAGTACTTC.

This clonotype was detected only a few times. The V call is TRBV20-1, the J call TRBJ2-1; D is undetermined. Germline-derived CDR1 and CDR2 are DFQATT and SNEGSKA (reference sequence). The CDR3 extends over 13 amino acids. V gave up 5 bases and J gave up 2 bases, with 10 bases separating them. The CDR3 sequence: CSAYKKTYNEQFF. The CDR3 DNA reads TGCAGTGCTTACAAGAAGACCTACAATGAGCAGTTCTTC.

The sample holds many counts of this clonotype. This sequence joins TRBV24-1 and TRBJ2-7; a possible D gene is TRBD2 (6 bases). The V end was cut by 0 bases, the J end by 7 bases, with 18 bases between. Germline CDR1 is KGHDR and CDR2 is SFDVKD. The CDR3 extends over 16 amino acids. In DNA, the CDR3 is TGTGCCACCAGTGATTTGAGGCGGGACGGTATGGAGGAGCAGTACTTC. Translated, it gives CATSDLRRDGMEEQYF.

The CDR3 DNA reads TGTGCCAGCAGCTTAGCCCTCTACAGTACCGAGCAGTACTTC. Residues: CASSLALYSTEQYF. This rearrangement joins TRBV7-2 to TRBJ2-7; D is uncertain. Per germline, CDR1 SGHTA and CDR2 FQGNSA. The CDR3 runs 14 residues. Trimming left V 0 bases short and J 6 bases short, with 12 bases between.

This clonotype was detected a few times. In nucleotides, the CDR3 is TGCAGTGCTAGGCGCGAAGATACGCAGTATTTT. It translates to CSARREDTQYF. The chain combines TRBV20-1 with TRBJ2-3; D call uncertain. The CDR3 is made up of 11 amino acids. Trimming shortened V by 3 bases and J by 5 bases, and 6 bases separated the two germline ends. From germline, CDR1 is DFQATT and CDR2 SNEGSKA (reference sequence).

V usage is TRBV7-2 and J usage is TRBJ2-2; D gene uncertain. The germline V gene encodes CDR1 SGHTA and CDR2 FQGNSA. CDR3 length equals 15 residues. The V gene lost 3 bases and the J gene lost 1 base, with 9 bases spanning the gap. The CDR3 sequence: CASSLPLLNTGELFF. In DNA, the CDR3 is TGTGCCAGCAGCTTGCCACTACTGAACACCGGGGAGCTGTTTTTT.

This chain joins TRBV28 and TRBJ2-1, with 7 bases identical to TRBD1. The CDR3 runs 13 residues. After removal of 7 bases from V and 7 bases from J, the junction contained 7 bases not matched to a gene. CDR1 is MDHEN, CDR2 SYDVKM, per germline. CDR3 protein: CASISRQGNEQFF. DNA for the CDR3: TGTGCCAGCATTTCCAGACAGGGAAATGAGCAGTTCTTC.

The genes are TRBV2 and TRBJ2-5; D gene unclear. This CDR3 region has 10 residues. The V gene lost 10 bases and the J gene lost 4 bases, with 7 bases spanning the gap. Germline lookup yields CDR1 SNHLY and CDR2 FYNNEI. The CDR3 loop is CATRLETQYF. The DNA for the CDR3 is TGTGCCACCCGACTAGAGACCCAGTACTTC.

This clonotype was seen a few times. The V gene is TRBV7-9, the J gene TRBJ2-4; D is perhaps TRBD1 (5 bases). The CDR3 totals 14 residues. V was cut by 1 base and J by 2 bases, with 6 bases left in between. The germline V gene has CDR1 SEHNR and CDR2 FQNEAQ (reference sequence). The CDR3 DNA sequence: TGTGCCAGCAGCTTAGAGGGGACCAAAAACATTCAGTACTTC. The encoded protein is CASSLEGTKNIQYF.

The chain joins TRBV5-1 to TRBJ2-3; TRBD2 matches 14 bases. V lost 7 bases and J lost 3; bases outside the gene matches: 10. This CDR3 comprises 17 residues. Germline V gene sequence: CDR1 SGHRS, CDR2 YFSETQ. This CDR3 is CASSGTSGRVVTDTQYF. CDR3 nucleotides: TGCGCCAGCTCGGGGACTAGCGGGAGAGTGGTGACAGATACGCAGTATTTT.

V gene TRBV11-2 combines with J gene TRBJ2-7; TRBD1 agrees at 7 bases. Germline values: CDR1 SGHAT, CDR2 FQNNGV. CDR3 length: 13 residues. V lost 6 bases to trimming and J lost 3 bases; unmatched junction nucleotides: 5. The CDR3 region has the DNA TGTGCCAGCAGAGGGGGCGAAGACTACGAGCAGTACTTC. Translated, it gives CASRGGEDYEQYF.

This chain's CDR3 is CSARVGPGGQDYTEAFF. CDR3 sequence (DNA): TGCAGTGCTAGAGTGGGGCCCGGGGGCCAGGATTACACTGAAGCTTTCTTT. The chain recombines TRBV20-1 with TRBJ1-1; TRBD1 is a possible D gene (6 bases). CDR3 size: 17 residues. CDR1 and CDR2 (germline): DFQATT, SNEGSKA (reference sequence). V lost 1 base and J 3 bases, leaving 21 bases between the germline ends.

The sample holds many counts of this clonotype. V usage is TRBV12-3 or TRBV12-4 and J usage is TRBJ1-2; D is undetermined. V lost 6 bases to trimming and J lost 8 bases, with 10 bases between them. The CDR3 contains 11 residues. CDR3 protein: CASSSPGGYTF. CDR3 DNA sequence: TGTGCCAGCAGCTCCCCGGGCGGCTACACCTTC.

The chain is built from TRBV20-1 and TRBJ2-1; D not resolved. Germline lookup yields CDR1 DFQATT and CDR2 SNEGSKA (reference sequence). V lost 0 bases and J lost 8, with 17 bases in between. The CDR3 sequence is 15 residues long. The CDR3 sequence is CSARDEAVIRDEQFF. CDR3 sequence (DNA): TGCAGTGCTAGAGATGAGGCGGTAATTAGGGATGAGCAGTTCTTC.

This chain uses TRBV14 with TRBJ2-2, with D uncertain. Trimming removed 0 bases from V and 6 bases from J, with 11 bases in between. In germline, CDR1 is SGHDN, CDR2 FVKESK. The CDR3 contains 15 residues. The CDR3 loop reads CASSQEGRSAGELFF. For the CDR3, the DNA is TGTGCCAGCAGCCAAGAAGGCAGGTCGGCCGGGGAGCTGTTTTTT.

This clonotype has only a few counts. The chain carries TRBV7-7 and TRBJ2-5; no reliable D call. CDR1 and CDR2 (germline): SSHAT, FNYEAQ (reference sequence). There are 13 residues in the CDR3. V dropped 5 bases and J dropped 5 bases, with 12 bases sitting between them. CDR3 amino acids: CASSPDRWETQYF. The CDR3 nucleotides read TGTGCCAGCAGCCCCGATAGGTGGGAGACCCAGTACTTC.

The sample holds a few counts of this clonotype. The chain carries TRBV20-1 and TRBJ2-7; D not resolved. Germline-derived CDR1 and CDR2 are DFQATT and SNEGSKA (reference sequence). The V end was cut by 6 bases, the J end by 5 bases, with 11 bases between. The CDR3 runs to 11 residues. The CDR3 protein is CSALGLHEQYF. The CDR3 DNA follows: TGCAGTGCCTTAGGGCTTCACGAGCAGTACTTC.

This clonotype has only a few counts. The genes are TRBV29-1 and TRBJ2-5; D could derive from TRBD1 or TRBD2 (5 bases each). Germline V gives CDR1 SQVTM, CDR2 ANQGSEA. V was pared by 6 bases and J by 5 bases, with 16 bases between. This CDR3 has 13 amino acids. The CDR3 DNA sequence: TGCAGCGTCGATTCTAGGGACCTCGAGACCCAGTACTTC. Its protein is CSVDSRDLETQYF.

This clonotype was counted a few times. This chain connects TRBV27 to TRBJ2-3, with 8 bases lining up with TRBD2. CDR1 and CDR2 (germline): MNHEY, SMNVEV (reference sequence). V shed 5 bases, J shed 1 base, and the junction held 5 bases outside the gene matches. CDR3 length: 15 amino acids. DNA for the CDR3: TGTGCCAGCAGTACATTAGCGGGGCGCACAGATACGCAGTATTTT. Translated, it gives CASSTLAGRTDTQYF.

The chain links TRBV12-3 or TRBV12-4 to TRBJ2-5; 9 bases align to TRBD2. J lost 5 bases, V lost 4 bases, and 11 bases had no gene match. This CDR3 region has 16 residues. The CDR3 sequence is CASSSGVLSGRETQYF. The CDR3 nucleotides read TGTGCCAGCAGTTCCGGGGTGCTCAGCGGGAGGGAGACCCAGTACTTC.